This T cell receptor beta chain originates from a study of blood T cell repertoires in COVID-19 (dated by TCRdb to the early 2020s). Study-level background: Samples from collaborators originated in the United States, Italy and Spain and spanned both the acute and convalescent phases of COVID-19. The material from the prospective study consisted of cDNA or gDNA derived from T cells, B-cell-depleted T cells, or PBMCs. Subjects who had been exposed to COVID-19, were actively infected with it, or had recovered from it provided the deeply sampled blood TCRbeta repertoires that made up the dataset. The repertoires were made available in a free public database intended to serve as a resource for research on the immune response to SARS-CoV-2. The samples were drawn from two sources: the first 160 participants of the ongoing ImmuneRACE study, and 1,000 to 1,500 subjects contributed by 6 global collaborators. Nearly every sample came with metadata listing a de-identified subject ID, COVID-19 status, age in years and sex. HLA class I and class II types, where available, came from metadata supplied by the sample provider rather than from assay-based typing. What the work shows at the level of the full study, not this receptor alone: The quantity of clinical and demographic metadata differed by source and by participant and was supplied without curation.

TCRbeta CDR3 regions were amplified from genomic DNA by means of the immunoSEQ Assay, a bias-controlled multiplex PCR. As for how the authors treated the data: Nucleated cell counts per sample were estimated from amplification of reference gene primers within the assay. Sequence reads were collapsed and filtered to measure the absolute abundance of every unique TCRbeta CDR3 rearrangement. For each sample, productive Simpson clonality was calculated as the square root of Simpson's diversity index over productive rearrangements. Not all clones reach the TCRdb copy of this immuneACCESS table, which keeps in-frame sequences only. Checked studies attribute under half of the gap to unresolved V genes and leave the rest unexplained. V, J and clone size reflect that table, while D and trimming were determined from the DNA. Present in this sample are approximately 280,000 clones, more than 80% of which were seen just once. The ten largest clones take up about 6.8% of the sample.

Notes on this clone: What antigen it recognizes has not been identified. Base qualities were left out, and no much larger clone turns up one base away.

In Seattle, one collaborating source enrolled patients while the infection was active and tracked those patients longitudinally over the course of disease. Collaborating institutions collected whole blood in K2EDTA tubes following their own protocols. For TCRbeta analysis, collaborators shipped samples in one of three forms: frozen whole blood, isolated PBMCs, or DNA extracted from either of those sample types. CDR1 and CDR2, looked up from the germline V gene, are MNHEY and SVGAGI. The germline ends are 10 bases apart after V is trimmed by 6 bases and J by 1 base. Measured from the cysteine to the phenylalanine, the CDR3 is 14 residues long. Just the 42-base CDR3 DNA is kept, in frame starting at base 1.

The sequencing sample was made of peripheral blood. The chain is encoded by TRBV6-5 joined to TRBJ1-5; the D gene is possibly TRBD1, with 5 bases matching. The sequence derives from a woman aged 25 to 39 with COVID-19, enrolled during active disease. Here the CDR3 is given as CASSGGASNQPQHF. The nucleotide sequence is TGTGCCAGCAGCGGTGGGGCCAGCAATCAGCCCCAGCATTTT.